This entry lists 11 T cell receptor beta chains sequenced from one sample in a study of T cell changes during pregnancy in multiple sclerosis. Repertoires were generated with immunoSEQ multiplex PCR, while TCRdb's copy carries only in-frame clones and drops some. The sample contains about 52,000 clones, just over 90% of which appear only once. The source material was CD4+ T cells from peripheral blood mononuclear cells, sampled before pregnancy. All receptors come from a female donor with multiple sclerosis, enrolled in a pregnancy study.

This sequence joins TRBV6-1 and TRBJ1-2; possible D gene TRBD1, 6 bases. This CDR3 has 17 residues. Germline CDR1 and CDR2: MNHNS and SASEGT. Trimming cost V 4 bases and J 0 bases, with 18 bases left between them. DNA of the CDR3: TGTGCCAGCAGTGGCCTCTCGGGGGGGGCCGCTAACTATGGCTACACCTTC. The encoded protein is CASSGLSGGAANYGYTF.

The rearrangement joins TRBV6-1 to TRBJ1-1, with 7 positions matching TRBD1. In germline, CDR1 is MNHNS, CDR2 SASEGT. V trimming: 6 bases; J trimming: 6 bases; junction bases outside the gene matches: 7. The CDR3 is made up of 13 amino acids. The CDR3 region has the DNA TGTGCCAGCAGAAGGAACAGGGGCCCTGAAGCTTTCTTT. Residues: CASRRNRGPEAFF.

The chain links TRBV2 to TRBJ2-1; D perhaps matches TRBD1 (5 bases). Germline CDR1 is SNHLY and CDR2 is FYNNEI. The CDR3 totals 14 residues. V was shortened by 1 base and J by 3 bases, with 7 bases between the two germline ends. In DNA form, the CDR3 reads TGTGCCAGCAGTGAAGAGGGGTTCTACAATGAGCAGTTCTTC. It yields the protein CASSEEGFYNEQFF.

The gene calls are TRBV6-1 and TRBJ1-5; TRBD1 aligns across 7 bases. CDR1 and CDR2 from the germline V gene are MNHNS and SASEGT. The CDR3 length is 15 residues. Germline trimming cut 6 bases from V and 0 bases from J; bases unmatched to any gene: 5. CDR3 sequence reads: CASSNYRGSNQPQHF. In DNA form, the CDR3 reads TGTGCCAGCAGCAATTACAGGGGTAGCAATCAGCCCCAGCATTTT.

The V and J genes are TRBV27 and TRBJ2-7, with 8 bases matching TRBD2. Per germline, CDR1 MNHEY and CDR2 SMNVEV (reference sequence). There are 16 residues in the CDR3. Unmatched junction bases numbered 15, after V lost 6 bases and J lost 5 bases. This CDR3 reads CASSLRPSGRVNEQYF. DNA for the CDR3: TGTGCCAGCAGCCTACGACCCAGCGGGAGAGTCAACGAGCAGTACTTC.

This chain links TRBV5-1 with TRBJ1-4; D unresolved. Between the trimmed V and J ends, which lost 4 bases and 1 base, there was a span of 11 bases. This CDR3 is 15 amino acids long. Germline lookup yields CDR1 SGHRS and CDR2 YFSETQ. The CDR3 here is CASSTGRGTNEKLFF. CDR3 sequence (DNA): TGCGCCAGCAGCACCGGGCGGGGAACTAATGAAAAACTGTTTTTT.

J is TRBJ2-1 and V is TRBV12-2; TRBD1, as called in the table, went unchecked against the DNA. TRBV12-2 is designated a pseudogene. The CDR3 sequence is 15 residues long. CDR3 DNA: TGTGCAAGTCGCTTCCGGGACAGGGGCATGGATGAGCAGTTCTTC. Encoded protein: CASRFRDRGMDEQFF.

This chain links TRBV4-3 with TRBJ2-7; D possibly corresponds to TRBD1 (6 bases). Germline V CDR1 and CDR2: LGHNA, YSLEER. This CDR3 spans 16 amino acids. Deletions cut 1 base from V and 2 bases from J, with 15 bases between. CDR3 coding DNA: TGCGCCAGCAGCCAAGCCGCCAGGGGACAACCCTACGAGCAGTACTTC. Translation: CASSQAARGQPYEQYF.

This chain links TRBV6-1 with TRBJ2-3, with 8 bases fitting TRBD1. V was clipped by 5 bases and J by 1 base; unmatched bases: 5. The germline V gene has CDR1 MNHNS and CDR2 SASEGT. This CDR3 contains 15 residues. The CDR3 loop reads CASSKTGARTDTQYF. The CDR3 DNA reads as TGTGCCAGCAGTAAGACAGGGGCCCGCACAGATACGCAGTATTTT.

The chain recombines TRBV5-1 with TRBJ2-1, with 9 bases aligning to TRBD2. The germline V gene encodes CDR1 SGHRS and CDR2 YFSETQ. V dropped 0 bases and J dropped 4; count of bases not matched to a gene: 8. The CDR3 loop spans 17 amino acids. The CDR3 DNA sequence: TGCGCCAGCAGCTTGGCCGGGGCGGGAGGGAGTTACAATGAGCAGTTCTTC. Amino acids: CASSLAGAGGSYNEQFF.

V is TRBV10-1 and J is TRBJ2-5; D uncertain. This CDR3 is built from 12 residues. Per germline, CDR1 WNHNN and CDR2 SYGVQD (reference sequence). V was cut by 2 bases and J by 2 bases, with 3 bases left in between. The CDR3 loop reads CASSETQETQYF. The CDR3 nucleotides read TGCGCCAGCAGTGAGACTCAAGAGACCCAGTACTTC.